This paragraph covers one TCR beta chain sequence. No antigen is known for it. The data were obtained in a study of CD8+ T cells in alopecia areata. Extracted RNA was reverse transcribed into cDNA, the sequencing template. The assay was immunoSEQ multiplex PCR, and TCRdb's table has in-frame clones only and misses some. Here the sample spans hundreds of thousands of clones, around 67% being singletons. The study's findings and limits: Scalp lesions, especially in alopecia totalis/universalis, had higher clonality than normal scalp.

This receptor was taken from a human donor with alopecia areata. Sequenced here: CD4+ T cells sorted from blood, sampled at week 0.

The CDR3 DNA reads as TGTGCCACCAGCAGAGACAACTATAATTCACCCCTCCACTTT. It translates to CATSRDNYNSPLHF. The chain carries TRBV15 and TRBJ1-6; no reliable D call. The V and J ends lost 0 bases and 3 bases respectively, with 3 bases between them. CDR1 and CDR2 from the germline V gene are LNHNV and YYDKDF (reference sequence). The CDR3 runs to 14 residues.